This T cell receptor beta chain was sequenced during a study of blood T cells in healthy people across ages. CDR1 and CDR2 (germline): DFQATT, SNEGSKA (reference sequence). Trimming stripped 2 bases from V and 5 bases from J, with 18 bases between. This CDR3 has 15 amino acids. A second roughly 6 to 12 cycle PCR used barcoded and J-beta primers. Sequencing recovered at least 2.5 million CDR3-containing paired-end reads from each sample. TCRdb reprocessed the 5' RACE reads with MiXCR, giving one entry per CDR3 protein. Here the sample spans about 640,000 distinct CDR3 sequences, 58% being singletons. Donation came from healthy Caucasian individuals in Russia who were aged 6 to 90.

Sample: blood. This clonotype originated in a man in his 60s in good health. The genes are TRBV20-1 and TRBJ1-1; tentative D call: TRBD1 (5 bases). The CDR3, as DNA: TGCAGTGCTAGATCATCGCAGGGAGGGAGGACTGAAGCTTTCTTT. Its protein is CSARSSQGGRTEAFF.